A single sample is the source of the 22 T cell receptor beta chains below, sequenced in a study of beta chain features in type 1 diabetes. Sequencing targeted expressed TCRB transcripts, as all isolated RNA had been reverse transcribed. The protocol was immunoSEQ multiplex PCR, while the TCRdb copy is restricted to in-frame clones and leaves out a portion. The sample includes about 900,000 clones, under 20% seen only once; the top ten take 0.02% to 0.025%. Source material: naive CD4+ T cells from blood. These receptors were taken from a woman aged 18-29 years in good health.

This sequence joins TRBV7-8 and TRBJ2-2; 9 nucleotides line up with TRBD2. CDR1 is SGHVS, CDR2 FQNEAQ, per germline. Losses at the gene ends were 5 bases for V and 4 bases for J; bases not matched to a gene: 17. CDR3 length: 19 amino acids. The CDR3 protein is CASSPRGASGIVGTGELFF. The CDR3 nucleotides read TGTGCCAGCAGCCCCCGGGGGGCTAGCGGGATTGTGGGCACCGGGGAGCTGTTTTTT.

This clone was seen a handful of times. The chain carries TRBV5-6 and TRBJ2-5, with TRBD2 matching over 9 bases. Germline lookup yields CDR1 SGHDT and CDR2 YYEEEE. This CDR3 has 19 amino acids. With V trimmed by 1 base and J by 4 bases, 17 bases remained unmatched. CDR3 DNA sequence: TGTGCCAGCAGCTTGTGGGCCCCAGGAGGAGCGGGAGGCCGAGAGACCCAGTACTTC. Protein product: CASSLWAPGGAGGRETQYF. The variable domain in full, with the rest retrieved from reference TRBV5-6 and TRBJ2-5, is DAGVTQSPTHLIKTRGQQVTLRCSPKSGHDTVSWYQQALGQGPQFIFQYYEEEERQRGNFPDRFSGHQFPNYSSELNVNALLLGDSALYLCASSLWAPGGAGGRETQYFGPGTRLLVL.

This clone was counted only a few times. Other DNA sequences within the sample encode an identical CDR3. The chain couples TRBV7-8 to TRBJ2-3; 7 bases fit TRBD2. The CDR3 runs to 13 residues. The germline CDR1 and CDR2 sequences are SGHVS and FQNEAQ. V was clipped by 0 bases and J by 6 bases; unmatched bases: 0. CDR3: CASSLAGGDTQYF. DNA for the CDR3: TGTGCCAGCAGCTTAGCGGGGGGGGATACGCAGTATTTT.

The sample holds a few counts of this clone. This chain connects TRBV7-3 to TRBJ1-4; D remains unclear. Germline V gives CDR1 SGHTA, CDR2 FQGTGA. Trimming shortened V by 5 bases and J by 7 bases, and 17 bases separated the two germline ends. The CDR3 is 15 residues long. Here the CDR3 reads CASSPRRSSSEKLFF. In DNA form, the CDR3 reads TGTGCCAGCAGCCCTCGGAGGTCGTCTAGTGAAAAACTGTTTTTT.

The rearrangement links TRBV6-1 to TRBJ1-4; 7 nucleotides line up with TRBD1. Germline values: CDR1 MNHNS, CDR2 SASEGT. The CDR3 runs to 14 residues. The V gene end was trimmed by 2 bases and the J gene end by 14 bases; junction bases not matched to a gene: 11. This CDR3 reads CASSELGQSSGLFF. The CDR3 DNA follows: TGTGCCAGCAGTGAATTGGGACAGTCGTCGGGGCTGTTTTTT.

The sample holds a few counts of this clone. The chain joins TRBV10-3 to TRBJ1-1, with TRBD1 matching over 7 bases. V trimming: 4 bases; J trimming: 2 bases; junction bases outside the gene matches: 7. This CDR3 is built from 15 residues. Germline CDR1 ENHRY, CDR2 SYGVKD. CDR3 DNA: TGTGCCATCAGTGGAACAGGGGCAACTAACACTGAAGCTTTCTTT. As protein: CAISGTGATNTEAFF.

The CDR3 spells CASSGALTRAIYEQYF. For the CDR3, the DNA is TGTGCCAGCAGTGGCGCCTTGACACGGGCAATCTACGAGCAGTACTTC. The chain uses TRBV25-1 and TRBJ2-7; D gene uncertain. Germline lookup yields CDR1 MGHDK and CDR2 SYGVNS. V lost 4 bases and J 3 bases, leaving 19 bases between the germline ends. The CDR3 contains 16 residues.

This clone was recorded once. The gene calls are TRBV4-1 and TRBJ1-5; perhaps TRBD1 as D (5 bases). The germline CDR1 and CDR2 sequences are MGHRA and YSYEKL. This CDR3 contains 16 residues. V was shortened by 1 base and J by 0 bases, with 10 bases between the two germline ends. The CDR3 bases are TGCGCCAGCAGCCAAGTCCCCCAGGGTAGCAATCAGCCCCAGCATTTT. Its protein is CASSQVPQGSNQPQHF.

This clone was seen a handful of times. Possible read error: a much larger clone is one base away. This same CDR3 is encoded by further DNA sequences in the sample. In DNA, the CDR3 is TGTGCCAGCAGCTTAAGCTACGAGCAGTACTTC. This gives the protein CASSLSYEQYF. The chain carries TRBV7-9 and TRBJ2-7; D remains ambiguous. Germline CDR1 is SEHNR and CDR2 is FQNEAQ (reference sequence). This CDR3 contains 11 residues. Trimming pared 2 bases from V and 3 bases from J, leaving 2 bases between.

V and J are TRBV29-1 and TRBJ1-2; weak D call: TRBD1 (6 bases). V shed 4 bases and J shed 6 bases, with 21 bases lying between them. CDR1 and CDR2 from the germline V gene are SQVTM and ANQGSEA. CDR3 length equals 15 residues. CDR3 DNA: TGCAGCGTTGTAACCGTTGCGGACAGCCCCCATGGCTACACCTTC. Protein: CSVVTVADSPHGYTF.

The chain joins TRBV28 to TRBJ2-4; D unclear. The CDR3 runs to 15 residues. Germline-derived CDR1 and CDR2 are MDHEN and SYDVKM. Between the trimmed V and J ends, which lost 5 bases and 8 bases, there was a span of 19 bases. CDR3 nucleotides: TGTGCCAGCAGTCCTCAAGGGTCGTCGAGTGACATTCAGTACTTC. This translates into CASSPQGSSSDIQYF.

This clone was recorded a few times. The genes are TRBV7-2 and TRBJ2-5; D is tentatively TRBD1 or TRBD2 (5 bases each). Trimming pared 4 bases from V and 1 base from J, leaving 16 bases between. The CDR3 contains 16 residues. Germline loops: CDR1 SGHTA, CDR2 FQGNSA. The CDR3 DNA sequence: TGTGCCAGCAGCTCCAGGGTCCCCGGGGTCCAAGAGACCCAGTACTTC. This gives the protein CASSSRVPGVQETQYF.

The V call is TRBV5-6, the J call TRBJ2-2; no reliable D call. Germline V gene data show CDR1 as SGHDT and CDR2 as YYEEEE. The ends were cut back, 0 bases at V and 5 bases at J, with 8 bases in the middle. The CDR3 runs to 14 residues. Here the CDR3 DNA reads TGTGCCAGCAGCTTGGAACCGGTAACCGGGGAGCTGTTTTTT. Protein product: CASSLEPVTGELFF.

The V gene is TRBV5-1, the J gene TRBJ2-1; the match to TRBD1 covers 8 bases. Germline assignment: CDR1 SGHRS and CDR2 YFSETQ. The CDR3 extends over 17 amino acids. V was pared by 4 bases and J by 5 bases, with 14 bases of the junction left unmatched. CDR3: CASSPLTGVFSNNEQFF. The CDR3 nucleotides are TGCGCCAGCAGCCCATTGACAGGGGTGTTTTCTAACAATGAGCAGTTCTTC.

This chain's CDR3 is CASSYSRLAVQETQYF. Written as DNA, the CDR3 is TGTGCCAGCAGTTACTCGAGACTAGCGGTCCAAGAGACCCAGTACTTC. The rearrangement uses TRBV6-5 and TRBJ2-5; the match to TRBD2 covers 9 bases. The CDR3 is made up of 16 amino acids. V dropped 0 bases and J dropped 1; count of bases not matched to a gene: 3. Germline V gene lookup returns CDR1 MNHEY and CDR2 SVGAGI.

As to this clone: A read error may be the cause here, since a much bigger clone is one base away. This chain connects TRBV10-3 to TRBJ2-1; 9 positions match TRBD1. Per germline, CDR1 ENHRY and CDR2 SYGVKD. This CDR3 has 14 residues. The CDR3 sequence is CALSERDRANEQFF. CDR3 DNA sequence: TGTGCCCTCAGTGAGAGGGACAGGGCGAATGAGCAGTTCTTC.

In DNA form, the CDR3 reads TGTGCCAGCAGTACGGACGACACAGATACGCAGTATTTT. It encodes CASSTDDTDTQYF. This chain joins TRBV2 and TRBJ2-3, with D uncertain. The CDR3 runs to 13 residues. V shed 5 bases and J shed 2 bases, with 8 bases lying between them. The germline V gene has CDR1 SNHLY and CDR2 FYNNEI. The full variable domain, with the rest looked up from reference TRBV2 and TRBJ2-3, is EPEVTQTPSHQVTQMGQEVILRCVPISNHLYFYWYRQILGQKVEFLVSFYNNEISEKSEIFDDQFSVERPDGSNFTLKIRSTKLEDSAMYFCASSTDDTDTQYFGPGTRLTVL.

The chain combines TRBV4-3 with TRBJ2-7, with unresolved D. With 8 bases removed from V and 3 bases from J, the gap between germline ends came to 8 bases. In germline, CDR1 is LGHNA, CDR2 YSLEER. This CDR3 region has 11 residues. DNA of the CDR3: TGCGCCAGCTCACCCAGCTACGAGCAGTACTTC. Translation: CASSPSYEQYF.

J is TRBJ2-3 and V is TRBV4-3; 11 bases agree with TRBD2. This CDR3 has 16 amino acids. Per germline, CDR1 LGHNA and CDR2 YSLEER. The V gene end was trimmed by 1 base and the J gene end by 10 bases; junction bases not matched to a gene: 10. The CDR3 bases are TGCGCCAGCAGCCAAGCATTTCAACTAGCGGGAGTCCCGCAGTATTTT. Its protein is CASSQAFQLAGVPQYF.

The chain combines TRBV7-9 with TRBJ2-3, with TRBD2 matching 7 bases. CDR1 is SEHNR, CDR2 FQNEAQ, per germline (reference sequence). This CDR3 is 16 amino acids long. V gave up 5 bases and J gave up 4 bases; unmatched junction bases: 12. In DNA form, the CDR3 reads TGTGCCAGCAGCCTAGGGGCGGGAGAGCTGGCAGATACGCAGTATTTT. Translating it yields CASSLGAGELADTQYF.

This clone has only a few counts. CDR3 nucleotide sequence: TGTGCCAGCAGCTTCAACCCCCCGACAGGGGCCGGGGAGCTGTTTTTT. It specifies CASSFNPPTGAGELFF. V usage is TRBV7-9 and J usage is TRBJ2-2; 8 bases map to TRBD1. V gave up 3 bases and J gave up 6 bases; unmatched junction bases: 9. The germline CDR1 and CDR2 sequences are SEHNR and FQNEAQ (reference sequence). CDR3 length: 16 amino acids.

The chain uses TRBV7-8 and TRBJ2-1; TRBD1 agrees at 8 bases. The CDR3 is 14 residues long. The junction had 11 bases not matched to a gene; V was cut back by 6 bases and J by 10 bases. The germline V gene encodes CDR1 SGHVS and CDR2 FQNEAQ. The CDR3 coding sequence is TGTGCCAGCAGATGGGGGACAGGAGAGAAAGAGCAGTTCTTC. Residues: CASRWGTGEKEQFF.